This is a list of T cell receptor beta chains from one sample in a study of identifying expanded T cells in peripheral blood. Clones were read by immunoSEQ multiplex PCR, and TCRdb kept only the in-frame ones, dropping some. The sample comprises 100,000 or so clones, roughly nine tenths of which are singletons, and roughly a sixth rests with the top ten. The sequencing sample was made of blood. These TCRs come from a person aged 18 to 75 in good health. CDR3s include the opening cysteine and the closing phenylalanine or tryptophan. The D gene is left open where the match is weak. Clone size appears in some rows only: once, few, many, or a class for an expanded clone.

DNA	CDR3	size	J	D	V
TGTGCCAGCGCGGAGGGGGTGTATCAGGACGAGCAGTACTTC	CASAEGVYQDEQYF	.	TRBJ2-7	.	TRBV18
TGCAGTGCTGAATCTGGAGAGCAGTACTTC	CSAESGEQYF	.	TRBJ2-7	.	TRBV20-1
TGCGCCAGCAGCTTGCCCAGCGGGGATACAGATACGCAGTATTTT	CASSLPSGDTDTQYF	.	TRBJ2-3	TRBD2	TRBV5-1
TGCAGTGCTAGCACACCGAGGGAAGCTTTCTTT	CSASTPREAFF	.	TRBJ1-1	.	TRBV20-1
TGTGCCAGCAGCGGCGGGGCCCTATCCTTC	CASSGGALSF	.	TRBJ1-2	.	TRBV9
TGTGCCAGCTCACAAGGGTCTGGGGCCACTGAAGCTTTCTTT	CASSQGSGATEAFF	.	TRBJ1-1	.	TRBV18
TGTGCCAGCAGTCTCGGTAGGGGGCACTTTCAGCCCCAGCATTTT	CASSLGRGHFQPQHF	.	TRBJ1-5	TRBD1	TRBV6-6
TGTGCCAGCAGCTTAGTTCAGGGAAACATTCAGTACTTC	CASSLVQGNIQYF	.	TRBJ2-4	.	TRBV7-9
TGTGCCAGCAGCTTAGCGGGGGGACCGTACGAGCAGTACTTC	CASSLAGGPYEQYF	.	TRBJ2-7	.	TRBV7-2
TGTGCCAGCAGCCAAGACGGGGGGGGATCAGATACGCAGTATTTT	CASSQDGGGSDTQYF	.	TRBJ2-3	TRBD2	TRBV4-2
TGTGCCACTAAGCACGGTAGCACAGATACGCAGTATTTT	CATKHGSTDTQYF	.	TRBJ2-3	.	TRBV15
TGCAGCGTCTCCCTGGGGGGGCTCGGGGAGCAGTACTTC	CSVSLGGLGEQYF	.	TRBJ2-7	.	TRBV29-1
TGTGCCGCACAGGGGGTGAACTCCTACGAGCAGTACTTC	CAAQGVNSYEQYF	.	TRBJ2-7	TRBD1	TRBV28
TGTGCCAGCAGTTCAATGCAGCCCCAGCATTTT	CASSSMQPQHF	.	TRBJ1-5	.	TRBV6-1
TGTGCCAGCAGCTCAAGTTTGCCGAGGGGCTATGGCTACACCTTC	CASSSSLPRGYGYTF	.	TRBJ1-2	.	TRBV12-1
TGTGCCAGCAGCTTACCTAACCCGGGTTGGCATGGCTACACCTTC	CASSLPNPGWHGYTF	.	TRBJ1-2	.	TRBV7-9
TGTGCCAGCAGCCAGTTCGGGACAGGGAATGAAAAACTGTTTTTT	CASSQFGTGNEKLFF	.	TRBJ1-4	TRBD1	TRBV5-4
TGTGCCAGCAGCCGGAGTAGGGAGTTTCAGCCCCAGCATTTT	CASSRSREFQPQHF	.	TRBJ1-5	.	TRBV28
TGTGCCAGCAGTTACTTTTACGGCGCGGACACGGAGGGCTACACCTTC	CASSYFYGADTEGYTF	.	TRBJ1-2	.	TRBV6-5
TGTGCCAGTACAGGGACGGGCGAGCAGTTCTTC	CASTGTGEQFF	once	TRBJ2-1	.	TRBV6-6
TGTGCCAGCTCACCACCAGGCACCAAGAACACTGAAGCTTTCTTT	CASSPPGTKNTEAFF	.	TRBJ1-1	.	TRBV18
TGTGCCAGCAGCTTAGGCAGGGGGTCTTACAATGAGCAGTTCTTC	CASSLGRGSYNEQFF	.	TRBJ2-1	TRBD1	TRBV7-6
TGTGCCAGCAGCTCGGTCCTACAGAGGGGCACTGAAGCTTTCTTT	CASSSVLQRGTEAFF	.	TRBJ1-1	.	TRBV5-4
TGCGCCAGCAGTGATAGGGTGGTCAGATATGGCTACACCTTC	CASSDRVVRYGYTF	.	TRBJ1-2	.	TRBV10-1
TGTGCCAGCAAACGGGGGTCGACCTACAATGAGCAGTTCTTC	CASKRGSTYNEQFF	.	TRBJ2-1	.	TRBV5-8
TGTGCCATCAGGGACCCCGGGACAACTAATGAAAAACTGTTTTTT	CAIRDPGTTNEKLFF	.	TRBJ1-4	.	TRBV10-3
TGCGCCAGCAGCCACCTGTTTCCGGGACTCCTCACAGATACGCAGTATTTT	CASSHLFPGLLTDTQYF	.	TRBJ2-3	.	TRBV4-1
TGTGCCAGCAGCTTACACGAATACTCCTACGAGCAGTACTTC	CASSLHEYSYEQYF	.	TRBJ2-7	.	TRBV6-5
TGCAGCGTTGGAGCCGGATGGGGGATGAACACTGAAGCTTTCTTT	CSVGAGWGMNTEAFF	few	TRBJ1-1	.	TRBV29-1
TGTGCCTGGACCTCCTATAATTCACCCCTCCACTTT	CAWTSYNSPLHF	few	TRBJ1-6	.	TRBV30
TGTGCCAGCAGTGTAGGGGGGAGCACTGAAGCTTTCTTT	CASSVGGSTEAFF	.	TRBJ1-1	.	TRBV25-1